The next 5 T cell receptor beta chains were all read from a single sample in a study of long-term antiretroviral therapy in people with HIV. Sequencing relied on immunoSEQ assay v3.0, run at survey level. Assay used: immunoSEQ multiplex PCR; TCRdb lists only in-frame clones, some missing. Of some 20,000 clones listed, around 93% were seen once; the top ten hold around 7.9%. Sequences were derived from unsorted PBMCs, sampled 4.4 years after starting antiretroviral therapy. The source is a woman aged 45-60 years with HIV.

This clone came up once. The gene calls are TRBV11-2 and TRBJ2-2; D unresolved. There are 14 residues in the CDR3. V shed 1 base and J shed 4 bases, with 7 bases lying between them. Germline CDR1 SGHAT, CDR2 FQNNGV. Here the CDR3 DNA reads TGTGCCAGCAGCTTAGTAGTCCGCACCGGGGAGCTGTTTTTT. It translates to CASSLVVRTGELFF.

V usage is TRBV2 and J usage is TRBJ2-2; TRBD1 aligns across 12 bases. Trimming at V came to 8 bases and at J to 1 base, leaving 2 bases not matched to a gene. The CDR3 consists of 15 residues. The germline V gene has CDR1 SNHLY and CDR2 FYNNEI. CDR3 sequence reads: CASGDRGLNTGELFF. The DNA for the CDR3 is TGTGCCAGCGGGGACAGGGGGCTGAACACCGGGGAGCTGTTTTTT.

Written as DNA, the CDR3 is TGCGCCAGCAGCCAAGAGGGAAACTATGGCTACACCTTC. Its translation is CASSQEGNYGYTF. The chain links TRBV4-1 to TRBJ1-2; D is undetermined. CDR3 length: 13 amino acids. From germline, CDR1 is MGHRA and CDR2 YSYEKL. V gave up 0 bases and J gave up 2 bases, with 4 bases separating them.

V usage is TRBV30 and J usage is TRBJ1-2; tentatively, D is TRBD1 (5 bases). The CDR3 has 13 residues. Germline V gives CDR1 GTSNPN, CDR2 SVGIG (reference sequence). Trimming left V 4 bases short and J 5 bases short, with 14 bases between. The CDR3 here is CAWKRARDYGYTF. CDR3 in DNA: TGTGCCTGGAAGAGGGCCAGGGATTATGGCTACACCTTC.

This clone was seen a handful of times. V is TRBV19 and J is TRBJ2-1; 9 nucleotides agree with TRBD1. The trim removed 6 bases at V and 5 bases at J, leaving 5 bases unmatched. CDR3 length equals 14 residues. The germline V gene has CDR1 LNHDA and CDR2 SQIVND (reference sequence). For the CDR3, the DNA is TGTGCCAGTAGGGGGACAGGGTTTCACAATGAGCAGTTCTTC. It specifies CASRGTGFHNEQFF.